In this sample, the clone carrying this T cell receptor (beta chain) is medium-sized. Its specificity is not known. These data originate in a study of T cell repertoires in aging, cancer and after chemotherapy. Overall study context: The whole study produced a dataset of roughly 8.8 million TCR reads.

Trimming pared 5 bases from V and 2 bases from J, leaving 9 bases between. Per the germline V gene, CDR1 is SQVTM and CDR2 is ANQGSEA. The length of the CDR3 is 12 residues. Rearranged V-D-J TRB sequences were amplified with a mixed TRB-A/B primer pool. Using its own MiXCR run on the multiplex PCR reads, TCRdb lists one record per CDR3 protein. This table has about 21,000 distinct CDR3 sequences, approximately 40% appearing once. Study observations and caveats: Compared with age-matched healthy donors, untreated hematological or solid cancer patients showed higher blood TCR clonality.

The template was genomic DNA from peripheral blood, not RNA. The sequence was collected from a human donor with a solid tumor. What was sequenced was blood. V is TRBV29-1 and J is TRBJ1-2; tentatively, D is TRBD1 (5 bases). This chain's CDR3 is CSVTGGNYGYTF. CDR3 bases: TGCAGCGTTACGGGGGGGAACTATGGCTACACCTTC.